Listed below are T cell receptor beta chains from one sample, sequenced in a study of blood T cell repertoires in COVID-19. Using immunoSEQ multiplex PCR, the repertoire was profiled, and TCRdb retains in-frame clones only, with some absent. The data show about 160,000 clones, over 80% seen once. Sequencing was performed on peripheral blood. Receptors originate from a woman aged 45 to 65 with acute or convalescent COVID-19. Both conserved end residues are part of each CDR3.

V gene,CDR3 protein
TRBV5-4,CASSLALAGGAGELFF
TRBV14,CASSRNYRTAEGGYTF
TRBV6-5,CASSYGQVSNQPQHF
TRBV2,CACHRDRTFYEQYF
TRBV18,CASSPLQAGDTDTQYF
TRBV10-2,CASRLSLVSDTQYF
TRBV11-2,CASRHTNPTGGGRGYTF
TRBV3-1/TRBV3-2,CASSPIEGAEAFF
TRBV7-9,CASSGSGSSNEKLFF
TRBV9,CASSVEGAEDTQYF
TRBV27,CASSTGQLYGYTF
TRBV5-4,CASSLQGRQPQHF
TRBV19,CASRAGGWTEAFF
TRBV2,CASSGGLRSTDTQYF
TRBV6-2/TRBV6-3,CASSSGTGGNQPQHF
TRBV28,CASMGTVNQPQHF
TRBV29-1,CSVARLNSYEQYF
TRBV29-1,CSVATGSGEQYF
TRBV19,CASRKEGNQPQHF
TRBV7-9,CASSSGAGGMYEQYF
TRBV5-4,CASSSYGLEDYTF
TRBV2,CASDAAGNEKLFF
TRBV6-5,CASRDYLSYNEQFF
TRBV15,CATSRAGTNEKLFF
TRBV9,CASSVEAGASTEAFF
TRBV7-9,CASSPEGLSNQPQHF
TRBV6-5,CASTVGTFTGELFF
TRBV7-8,CASSLGAIAGHGETQYF
TRBV3-1/TRBV3-2,CASSPGTGAYEQYF
TRBV5-1,CASSFGGEDTQYF
TRBV6-5,CASSYSSAGTYEQYF
TRBV10-3,CAISGGGPEAFF
TRBV12-5,CASGFSVGWGGEQFF
TRBV18,CASSPILGTGLLEAFF
TRBV7-3,CASSLQLAGRGEQFF
TRBV7-9,CASSAIVRVSGNTIYF
TRBV9,CASSAPGTVKETQYF
TRBV5-6,CASSLGSGTQETQYF
TRBV30,CAWIPIGGFLRGEAFF
TRBV5-6,CASSDWTGGNHEQYF
TRBV30,CAWTKQGFGGNTIYF
TRBV13,CASSSGLAGGPGYNEQYF
TRBV3-1/TRBV3-2,CASKDRAQGTQYF
TRBV14,CASSQTGLYEQYF
TRBV7-9,CASSARDLSYEQYF
TRBV10-2,CASTVDSPGQPQHF
TRBV3-1/TRBV3-2,CASSQPGQGANNYGYTF
TRBV25-1,CASMNRNDGYTF
TRBV10-1,CASSSSGTSSYNEQFF
TRBV27,CASRFYRETGELFF
TRBV24-1,CATPWRLNYGYTF
TRBV2,CAAGTDTNEKLFF
TRBV28,CASSPGTGRTQFF
TRBV11-2,CASSLWRQGNEQYF
TRBV4-1,CASSSPGLAEAFF
TRBV7-2,CASSLDHVSTIIGQYF
TRBV7-9,CASSQRTGEAGELFF